The present TCR beta chain was sequenced within a study of T-cell memory formation after mild COVID-19. J was trimmed by 7 bases and V by 3 bases; bases with no gene match: 5. Germline V gives CDR1 SGHKS, CDR2 YYEKEE (reference sequence). This CDR3 has 13 amino acids. TCRdb redid the calling of the 5' RACE reads with MiXCR, one entry per CDR3 protein. Among more than 150,000 distinct CDR3 sequences listed, about 20% were seen once. This clonotype appeared a few times. This receptor was identified in an adult woman who had mild COVID-19 (a few samples of this study predate the infection). Cell type and time point are not known. What was sequenced was PBMCs or a T cell subset sorted from them (not recorded which). The gene calls are TRBV5-5 and TRBJ2-5; 8 bases align to TRBD1. CDR3 loop: CASSYGQGGTQYF. CDR3 nucleotide sequence: TGTGCCAGCAGCTACGGACAGGGCGGGACCCAGTACTTC. Full variable domain (rest looked up from reference TRBV5-5 and TRBJ2-5): DAGVTQSPTHLIKTRGQQVTLRCSPISGHKSVSWYQQVLGQGPQFIFQYYEKEERGRGNFPDRFSARQFPNYSSELNVNALLLGDSALYLCASSYGQGGTQYFGPGTRLLVL.